These 14 T cell receptor beta chains were all obtained from the same sample, sequenced in a study of CD8 T cells in ankylosing spondylitis. Study conclusions and caveats: What seemed typical of ankylosing spondylitis blood was a TCR beta motif built from several highly homologous variants.

MiXCR, run by TCRdb on the 5' RACE reads, gives a single entry per CDR3 protein. Of 750,000 to 850,000 distinct CDR3 sequences listed, over 9.5% are singletons. Their target antigens are unknown. Sample: blood, either unsorted or a sorted T cell fraction (not recorded which). These receptors originate from a male donor with ankylosing spondylitis.

This clonotype was seen more than once but under ten times. The CDR3 nucleotides read TGTGCCAGCAGCTTCGGAGGGTCCACTGAGGAGTACGAGCAGTACTTC. Its translation: CASSFGGSTEEYEQYF. The rearrangement links TRBV5-6 to TRBJ2-7; D is perhaps TRBD2 (6 bases). Germline assignment: CDR1 SGHDT and CDR2 YYEEEE. This CDR3 has 16 amino acids. Trimming took 2 bases from V and 4 from J, leaving 19 bases between them.

This clonotype was counted at least ten times. V is TRBV29-1 and J is TRBJ2-5; TRBD2 matches at 9 bases. The CDR3 length is 12 residues. Trimming cost V 3 bases and J 4 bases; bases outside gene matches: 0. Germline V gene lookup returns CDR1 SQVTM and CDR2 ANQGSEA. CDR3 sequence reads: CSVERGGETQYF. In DNA, the CDR3 is TGCAGCGTTGAGCGGGGGGGAGAGACCCAGTACTTC.

This clonotype was recorded at least ten times. The rearrangement uses TRBV5-1 and TRBJ2-3; D gene unclear. The CDR3 runs 14 residues. Germline V gives CDR1 SGHRS, CDR2 YFSETQ. V was shortened by 2 bases and J by 2 bases, with 9 bases between the two germline ends. CDR3 bases: TGCGCCAGCAGCTTTACACGGACCACAGATACGCAGTATTTT. As protein: CASSFTRTTDTQYF.

This clonotype has at least ten counts. This chain joins TRBV20-1 and TRBJ2-5; 10 bases map to TRBD2. Germline assignment: CDR1 DFQATT and CDR2 SNEGSKA (reference sequence). V trimming: 0 bases; J trimming: 5 bases; junction bases outside the gene matches: 6. The CDR3 totals 15 residues. The CDR3 sequence: CSARDPRTSGETQYF. The CDR3 DNA reads as TGCAGTGCTAGAGACCCTCGGACTAGCGGCGAGACCCAGTACTTC.

This clonotype has more than one count but fewer than ten. The genes are TRBV3-1 and TRBJ2-3, with D possibly TRBD1 on 6 matching bases. The CDR3 has 19 amino acids. Germline CDR1 is LGHDT and CDR2 is YNNKEL (reference sequence). Trimming shortened V by 0 bases and J by 5 bases, and 24 bases separated the two germline ends. The CDR3 coding sequence is TGTGCCAGCAGCCAAGATCTGTCACAGGGAATCGGGAAGGGAGATACGCAGTATTTT. Its translation is CASSQDLSQGIGKGDTQYF.

This sequence joins TRBV29-1 and TRBJ2-7; 7 bases align to TRBD1. The V and J ends lost 7 bases and 3 bases, in that order; junction bases with no gene match: 15. Germline V gene data show CDR1 as SQVTM and CDR2 as ANQGSEA. The CDR3 length is 15 residues. CDR3 nucleotides: TGCAGCGCCTCGACAGGGATACGTAATTTCTACGAGCAGTACTTC. Amino acids: CSASTGIRNFYEQYF.

The chain couples TRBV6-2 or TRBV6-3 to TRBJ2-7; no firm D call. CDR3 length: 10 amino acids. CDR1 and CDR2 from the germline V gene are MNHEY and SVGEGT. The DNA for the CDR3 is TGTGGCCGCCGAGTACGCGAGCAGTACTTC. This sequence encodes CGRRVREQYF.

The chain couples TRBV12-5 to TRBJ2-1, with D perhaps matching TRBD1 or TRBD2 (6 bases each). V was shortened by 0 bases and J by 10 bases, with 10 bases between the two germline ends. CDR3 length equals 13 residues. Germline loops: CDR1 LGHNT, CDR2 FRNRAP. The CDR3 spells CASGLVRGTEQFF. CDR3 sequence (DNA): TGTGCTAGTGGTTTGGTTCGGGGGACAGAGCAGTTCTTC.

The chain recombines TRBV7-2 with TRBJ1-2; the D is unclear. The CDR3 runs 13 residues. Trimming left V 5 bases short and J 10 bases short, with 17 bases between. CDR1 is SGHTA, CDR2 FQGNSA, per germline. Written as DNA, the CDR3 is TGTGCCAGCAGCCAGGACTGGCAGGATCCCTACACCTTC. Translating it yields CASSQDWQDPYTF.

This clonotype was detected many times. The chain joins TRBV29-1 to TRBJ2-3; 10 nucleotides line up with TRBD1. This CDR3 region has 15 residues. Germline CDR1 and CDR2: SQVTM and ANQGSEA. The V segment lost 1 base and the J segment 3 bases; nucleotides outside the gene matches: 4. The CDR3 DNA sequence: TGCAGCGTTGAAGGGACAGGGGGATTTACAGATACGCAGTATTTT. Protein product: CSVEGTGGFTDTQYF.

This clonotype was found a few times. The V and J genes are TRBV14 and TRBJ2-1; D perhaps matches TRBD1 (7 bases). The germline V and J ends were trimmed by 1 base and 3 bases, with 10 bases remaining between them. CDR1 and CDR2 (germline): SGHDN, FVKESK. This CDR3 comprises 15 residues. CDR3 DNA sequence: TGTGCCAGCAGCCAAGGACAGGGACTCTACAATGAGCAGTTCTTC. The encoded protein is CASSQGQGLYNEQFF.

This chain links TRBV4-2 with TRBJ2-4; D assignment may be TRBD1 or TRBD2 (5 bases each). The CDR3 length is 15 residues. Trimming took off 1 base at V and 7 bases at J, with 14 bases between the two ends. Germline values: CDR1 LGHNA, CDR2 YNFKEQ. The CDR3 region is CASSQARGLGNIQYF. The CDR3 DNA follows: TGTGCCAGCAGCCAAGCGAGGGGATTAGGGAACATTCAGTACTTC.

V is TRBV7-2 and J is TRBJ1-4; TRBD1 matches at 9 bases. CDR1 and CDR2 (germline): SGHTA, FQGNSA. Losses at the gene ends were 4 bases for V and 5 bases for J; bases not matched to a gene: 5. The CDR3 sequence is 15 residues long. CDR3 DNA: TGTGCCAGCAGCTCGGCCGGGACAGGGAATGAAAAACTGTTTTTT. Residues: CASSSAGTGNEKLFF.

The table lists this clonotype with a few counts. The chain combines TRBV20-1 with TRBJ1-1; 9 bases match TRBD1. The CDR3 consists of 15 residues. Germline V gene sequence: CDR1 DFQATT, CDR2 SNEGSKA (reference sequence). With 3 bases clipped from V and 10 bases from J, the junction kept 15 bases outside the gene matches. The CDR3 sequence: CSASVLGTGFSGAFF. The CDR3 DNA reads TGCAGTGCTAGCGTATTGGGGACAGGGTTTAGCGGAGCTTTCTTT.